These 3 T cell receptor beta chains came from one sample sequenced in a study of T cells after yellow fever vaccination. TCRdb fed the 5' RACE reads into MiXCR, producing one record per CDR3 protein. The table shows some 69,000 distinct CDR3 sequences, with approximately 6.2% occurring only once. The sample consisted of CD4+ T cells sorted from PBMCs, taken less than 18 days after the first yellow fever vaccination. The source is a man aged 18 to 29 who received the YFV17D yellow fever vaccine.

This clonotype occurred many times. The CDR3 loop is CASSLGREKLFF. CDR3 bases: TGCGCCAGCAGCTTGGGCCGGGAAAAACTGTTTTTT. This sequence joins TRBV5-1 and TRBJ1-4; D gene unclear. CDR1 SGHRS and CDR2 YFSETQ come from the germline V gene. Trimming pared 0 bases from V and 8 bases from J, leaving 5 bases between. The CDR3 extends over 12 amino acids. Full variable domain (rest looked up from reference TRBV5-1 and TRBJ1-4): KAGVTQTPRYLIKTRGQQVTLSCSPISGHRSVSWYQQTPGQGLQFLFEYFSETQRNKGNFPGRFSGRQFSNSRSEMNVSTLELGDSALYLCASSLGREKLFFGSGTQLSVL.

This clonotype was seen ten or more times. The J gene is TRBJ2-4, the V gene TRBV20-1, with 9 positions matching TRBD1. The germline CDR1 and CDR2 sequences are DFQATT and SNEGSKA (reference sequence). With V trimmed by 0 bases and J by 7 bases, 7 bases remained unmatched. The CDR3 consists of 15 residues. The DNA for the CDR3 is TGCAGTGCTAGAGATTGGGGACAGGGTATGAACATTCAGTACTTC. Amino acids: CSARDWGQGMNIQYF.

This clonotype showed up many times. V is TRBV7-2 and J is TRBJ2-1; tentatively, D is TRBD1 (5 bases). Germline CDR1 SGHTA, CDR2 FQGNSA. The V and J ends lost 5 bases and 8 bases respectively, with 13 bases between them. The CDR3 length is 13 residues. This chain's CDR3 is CASSPPARDEQFF. CDR3 nucleotides: TGTGCCAGCAGCCCTCCCGCCAGGGATGAGCAGTTCTTC.